The following is a T cell receptor (beta chain) sequence with its context. The data were obtained in a study of blood T cell repertoires in COVID-19. At the level of the study: In each case, the material was cDNA or gDNA derived from T cells, B-cell-depleted T cells, or PBMCs.

As handled by the study authors: Reference gene primer amplification in the assay estimated nucleated cell counts. The protocol was immunoSEQ multiplex PCR, while the TCRdb copy is restricted to in-frame clones and leaves out a portion. The V and J calls and clone size come from that table; D and trimming were worked out from the DNA. The sample contains fewer than 500,000 clones, roughly 88% of which appear only once. V gave up 2 bases and J gave up 4 bases; unmatched junction bases: 7. This CDR3 spans 15 amino acids. CDR1 and CDR2 from the germline V gene are SGHTA and FQGNSA. The chain recombines TRBV7-2 with TRBJ2-5; 7 nucleotides match TRBD2. The sequence derives from a woman in her twenties or thirties with active or convalescent COVID-19. The sample taken for sequencing was peripheral blood. CDR3 protein: CASSLSSGGGETQYF. DNA of the CDR3: TGTGCCAGCAGCTTATCTAGCGGAGGAGGAGAGACCCAGTACTTC.